Listed here are 11 T cell receptor beta chains from one sample, sequenced in a study of Tregs in tolerant kidney transplant recipients. Recipients received nonmyeloablative bone marrow transplants from related graft donors, with transient mixed chimerism. Sequenced by immunoSEQ multiplex PCR; TCRdb stores in-frame clones only, minus some. This sample has 50,000 or so clones, with 91% found just once. The sequences come from CD8+ T cells from blood (PBMCs), collected 24 months after the transplant. These receptors were taken from a human patient who received a combined kidney and bone marrow transplant. Some T cells here may be from the graft donor.

Regarding this clone: An end of the junction differs from the germline gene, which may be a read error. The gene calls are TRBV4-1 and TRBJ2-3, with 10 bases that match TRBD2. Germline assignment: CDR1 MGHRA and CDR2 YSYEKL. This CDR3 has 16 residues. As DNA, the CDR3 is TGTGCCAGCAGCCAAGTGATAGCGGGGGGACCGAATACGCAGTATTTT. Its translation is CASSQVIAGGPNTQYF.

This clone was detected only once. The chain is built from TRBV2 and TRBJ2-7; 11 bases line up with TRBD2. CDR3 size: 13 residues. After removal of 9 bases from V and 3 bases from J, the junction contained 4 bases not matched to a gene. The germline V gene encodes CDR1 SNHLY and CDR2 FYNNEI. CDR3 amino acids: CARGTSGDYEQYF. As DNA, the CDR3 is TGTGCCAGGGGGACTAGCGGAGACTACGAGCAGTACTTC.

This clone was seen once. The chain employs TRBV7-6 and TRBJ2-7; 9 positions match TRBD1. Trimming took 0 bases from V and 4 from J; bases not matched to a gene: 7. CDR3 length: 16 residues. Per the germline V gene, CDR1 is SGHVS and CDR2 is FNYEAQ. For the CDR3, the DNA is TGTGCCAGCAGCTTAGCTACAGGGGGCTTCGCGTACGAGCAGTACTTC. Protein product: CASSLATGGFAYEQYF.

DNA for the CDR3: TGTGCCAGCAGCGTAGATCAGGCGGATACGCAGTATTTT. Protein product: CASSVDQADTQYF. The chain couples TRBV9 to TRBJ2-3; D gene unclear. Per the germline V gene, CDR1 is SGDLS and CDR2 is YYNGEE. This CDR3 is 13 amino acids long. Trimming shortened V by 0 bases and J by 6 bases, and 8 bases separated the two germline ends. Full variable domain (remainder filled in from reference TRBV9 and TRBJ2-3): DSGVTQTPKHLITATGQRVTLRCSPRSGDLSVYWYQQSLDQGLQFLIQYYNGEERAKGNILERFSAQQFPDLHSELNLSSLELGDSALYFCASSVDQADTQYFGPGTRLTVL.

The chain employs TRBV27 and TRBJ1-4, with unresolved D. The CDR3 extends over 16 amino acids. The V gene's germline CDR1 is MNHEY and CDR2 SMNVEV (reference sequence). Trimming cost V 0 bases and J 4 bases, with 12 bases left between them. The CDR3 region is CASSLSYGGLNEKLFF. The CDR3 bases are TGTGCCAGCAGTTTATCATACGGCGGCCTTAATGAAAAACTGTTTTTT.

The chain recombines TRBV7-3 with TRBJ2-5; D perhaps matches TRBD1 (6 bases). V lost 5 bases and J 5 bases, leaving 18 bases between the germline ends. CDR3 length equals 15 residues. Germline V gene data show CDR1 as SGHTA and CDR2 as FQGTGA. The CDR3 bases are TGTGCCAGCAGCCCGATCGCACAGGGCGGGGAGACCCAGTACTTC. Translated, it gives CASSPIAQGGETQYF.

The V call is TRBV4-1, the J call TRBJ1-4, with a tentative D call TRBD1 (6 bases). The germline V gene encodes CDR1 MGHRA and CDR2 YSYEKL. V gave up 0 bases and J gave up 8 bases, with 13 bases separating them. The CDR3 extends over 15 amino acids. CDR3 DNA sequence: TGCGCCAGCAGCCAAGATCTGCGTACAGGGGAAAAACTGTTTTTT. Translated: CASSQDLRTGEKLFF.

V and J are TRBV4-1 and TRBJ1-5, with D hard to call. CDR3 length: 15 residues. Trimming took 1 base from V and 3 from J, leaving 10 bases between them. The V gene's germline CDR1 is MGHRA and CDR2 YSYEKL. The CDR3: CASSQVKQPNQPQHF. CDR3 DNA: TGCGCCAGCAGCCAAGTTAAACAGCCCAATCAGCCCCAGCATTTT.

CDR3 DNA sequence: TGTGCCAGCAGTTTGGGGGGAAACTCCTACGAGCAGTACTTC. Protein: CASSLGGNSYEQYF. The chain joins TRBV11-2 to TRBJ2-7, with D possibly matching TRBD2 (6 bases). This CDR3 comprises 14 residues. Germline CDR1 is SGHAT and CDR2 is FQNNGV. Trimming shortened V by 6 bases and J by 0 bases, and 12 bases separated the two germline ends.

This clone came up once. This chain uses TRBV14 with TRBJ2-1; 7 bases are shared with TRBD2. V shed 1 base, J shed 11 bases, and the junction held 2 bases outside the gene matches. This CDR3 contains 12 residues. The germline gives CDR1 SGHDN, CDR2 FVKESK. The CDR3 loop is CASSQVLAQQFF. In DNA form, the CDR3 reads TGTGCCAGCAGCCAAGTACTAGCGCAGCAGTTCTTC.

The chain recombines TRBV5-4 with TRBJ1-3, with a possible D match to TRBD1 (5 bases). Trimming removed 4 bases at V and 2 bases at J, with 16 bases between. The CDR3 covers 16 residues. Germline V CDR1 and CDR2: SGHNT, YYREEE (reference sequence). The CDR3: CASSARDRDTGNTIYF. CDR3 DNA: TGTGCCAGCAGCGCAAGAGACAGAGACACTGGAAACACCATATATTTT.